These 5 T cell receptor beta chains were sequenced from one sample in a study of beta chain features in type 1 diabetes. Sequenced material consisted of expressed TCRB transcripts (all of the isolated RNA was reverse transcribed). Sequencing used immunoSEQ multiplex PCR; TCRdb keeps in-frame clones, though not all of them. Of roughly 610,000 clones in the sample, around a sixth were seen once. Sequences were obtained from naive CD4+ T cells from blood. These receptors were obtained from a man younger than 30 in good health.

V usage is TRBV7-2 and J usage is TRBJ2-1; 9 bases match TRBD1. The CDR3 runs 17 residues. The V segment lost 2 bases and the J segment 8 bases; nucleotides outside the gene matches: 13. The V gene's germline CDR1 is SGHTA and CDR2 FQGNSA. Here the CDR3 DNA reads TGTGCCAGCAGCTTAAAGAATCCGGGACAGGGTCCCCATGAGCAGTTCTTC. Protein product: CASSLKNPGQGPHEQFF. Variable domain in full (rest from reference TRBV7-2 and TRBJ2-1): GAGVSQSPSNKVTEKGKDVELRCDPISGHTALYWYRQSLGQGLEFLIYFQGNSAPDKSGLPSDRFSAERTGGSVSTLTIQRTQQEDSAVYLCASSLKNPGQGPHEQFFGPGTRLTVL.

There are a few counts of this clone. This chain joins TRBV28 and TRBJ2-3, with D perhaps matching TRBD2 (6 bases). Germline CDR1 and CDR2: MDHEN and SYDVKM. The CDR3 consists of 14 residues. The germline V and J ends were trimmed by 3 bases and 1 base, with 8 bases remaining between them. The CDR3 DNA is TGTGCCAGCAGTTTTTCGGGAGGCACAGATACGCAGTATTTT. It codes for CASSFSGGTDTQYF.

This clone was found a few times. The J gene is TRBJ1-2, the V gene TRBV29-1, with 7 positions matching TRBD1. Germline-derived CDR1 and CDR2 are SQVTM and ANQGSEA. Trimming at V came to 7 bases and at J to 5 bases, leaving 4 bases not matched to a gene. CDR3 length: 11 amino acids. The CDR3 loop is CSASRGYGYTF. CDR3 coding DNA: TGCAGCGCAAGCAGGGGGTATGGCTACACCTTC.

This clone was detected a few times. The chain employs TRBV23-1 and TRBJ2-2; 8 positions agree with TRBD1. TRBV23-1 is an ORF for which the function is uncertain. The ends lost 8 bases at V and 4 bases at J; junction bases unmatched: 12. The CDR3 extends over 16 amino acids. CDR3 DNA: TGCGCCAGCTCTTCTATCCCAGGGGGCTCCACCGGGGAGCTGTTTTTT. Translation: CASSSIPGGSTGELFF.

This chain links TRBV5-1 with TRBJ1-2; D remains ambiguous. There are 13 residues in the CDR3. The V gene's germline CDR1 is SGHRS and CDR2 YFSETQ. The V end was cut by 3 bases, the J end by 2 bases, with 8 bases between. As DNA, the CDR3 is TGCGCCAGCAGCTCGCCAGACAACTATGGCTACACCTTC. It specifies CASSSPDNYGYTF.